The text below deals with one TCR beta chain. Its cognate antigen has yet to be identified. No clone much larger than this one lies a single base away; base qualities are absent. This specimen comes from a study of T cells in Graves' hyperthyroidism and ophthalmopathy (dated by TCRdb to the late 2010s). Regarding the complete study: Peripheral blood was sampled at the time of initial diagnosis, prior to any treatment. To identify distinguishing TCR V-J signatures, a discovery cohort of around 100 patients was used, comprising some 45 with Graves' ophthalmopathy and around 57 with stable Graves' hyperthyroidism. Prospective prediction of ophthalmopathy was tested in an independent validation cohort of fewer than 20 hyperthyroidism patients and around 16 patients who later progressed to ophthalmopathy. For training and testing, the 100 or so patients in the discovery cohort were randomly divided in a 7:3 ratio. In addition, the study compared T-cell repertoires in thyroid tissue and in blood from 6 or 7 Graves' hyperthyroidism patients. After sampling, hyperthyroidism patients received methimazole starting at 30 mg daily, and ophthalmopathy patients received high-dose intravenous methylprednisolone. The paper describes TCR Vbeta CDR3 sequencing of around 130 peripheral blood samples, made up of approximately 40 ophthalmopathy patients, around 73 hyperthyroidism patients and some 17 progressor patients. Beyond this particular receptor, the publication reports: Sample size was not statistically predetermined, and blinding of investigators to group allocation was not performed. In validation, progression to ophthalmopathy was predicted by the model with nearly 71% sensitivity and around 75% specificity, a median of about 6.4 months before onset. Most expanded thyroid clonotypes (frequency above 0.001) were also found in blood, which suggests that blood repertoires may mirror thyroid immune responses. A model built on a 13 V-J signature distinguished ophthalmopathy from stable hyperthyroidism, reaching about 88% sensitivity and around 81% specificity in cross-validation and 80%/75% in testing.

Moderately to severely active disease, a Clinical Activity Score of at least 3, a NOSPECS grade of at least 4, and a duration under 3 months were present in ophthalmopathy patients. The study excluded patients with uncontrolled infections, other autoimmune diseases, pregnancy or lactation. Diagnoses relied on clinical symptoms, serum thyroxine and TRAb, thyroid ultrasound and orbital computed tomography. PBMCs were isolated from 7.5 to 10 ml of fresh peripheral blood by Ficoll-Paque density gradient centrifugation. Total RNA was extracted with Trizol reagent, and quality was checked on an Agilent 2100 Bioanalyzer. TCR beta CDR3 regions were amplified from RNA transcripts. The first round of RT-PCR for the TCR CDR3 was performed with the HTBI primer set and the Qiagen OneStep RT-PCR kit. A second multiplex PCR round built the libraries, followed by size selection and purification. Sequencing of the libraries was done on an Illumina HiSeq2000 using paired-end 100 bp reads. On the study's bioinformatics: Raw data were processed with SOAPnuke, discarding reads with adapters, uncalled bases, mean Phred below 15, or no exact constant-primer or identifier match. High-quality paired reads were merged using COPE v1.2.5, and each unique nucleotide sequence was defined as a clonotype. MiTCR v1.1 was used to align the clonotypes against IMGT TRBV, TRBD and TRBJ reference segments. The analysis was restricted to V-J combinations with a frequency above 0.0001, which together covered approximately 99% of the repertoires. A TCS score was defined as the ratio of F50 (clonal expansion) to E x V (chaos), with BLOSUM62-based TCRdist applied between CDR3 peptides within each V-J. Welch's t-statistics and random forest reduced around 550 V-J features to 13, which were used in a naive Bayes classifier (R e1071). TCRdb reanalyzed the raw reads on its own, using fastp at Q25 for trimming and MiXCR for clone calling, and kept in-frame beta chains. CDR3 protein sequences are deduplicated, and each keeps its most common genes and DNA. The V and J calls reflect TCRdb's pipeline rather than the authors' work. The sample table records about 300,000 distinct CDR3 sequences; roughly 19% of these occur just once. About two fifths of the sample belongs to the ten largest clones.

The CDR3 runs 15 amino acids, cysteine and phenylalanine included. Only CDR3 DNA is held: 45 bases, read in frame from base 1. V loses 0 bases, J loses 1 base, and the germline ends lie 10 bases apart. From a lookup of the germline V gene, CDR1 and CDR2 are SGDLS and YYNGEE. This TCR came from a man aged 50 or older with Graves' ophthalmopathy. The V and J segments used are TRBV9 and TRBJ1-1; the D gene assignment is ambiguous. Source material: blood. The nucleotides read TGTGCCAGCAGCGTAGGAACGTCCAGGAACACTGAAGCTTTCTTT. The resulting protein is CASSVGTSRNTEAFF.